Described below is a single T cell receptor (beta chain) sequence and its context. This specimen comes from a study of cytomegalovirus exposure and HLA in healthy donors. With 60 Vbeta and 13 Jbeta primers, the PCR was carried out. The table came from immunoSEQ multiplex PCR; TCRdb's copy has only in-frame clones and leaves some out. This repertoire shows over 65,000 clones, over 65% found once; its top ten account for 3% to 3.5%. This TCR was sampled from a middle-aged man in good health and CMV-seronegative. The sequencing input was PBMCs.

Here the CDR3 reads CASSYGPAYEQYF. As DNA, the CDR3 is TGTGCCAGCAGTTACGGGCCCGCCTACGAGCAGTACTTC. The V call is TRBV6-5, the J call TRBJ2-7; D not certain. Trimming took 2 bases from V and 2 from J, leaving 7 bases between them. This CDR3 contains 13 residues. CDR1 MNHEY and CDR2 SVGAGI come from the germline V gene.